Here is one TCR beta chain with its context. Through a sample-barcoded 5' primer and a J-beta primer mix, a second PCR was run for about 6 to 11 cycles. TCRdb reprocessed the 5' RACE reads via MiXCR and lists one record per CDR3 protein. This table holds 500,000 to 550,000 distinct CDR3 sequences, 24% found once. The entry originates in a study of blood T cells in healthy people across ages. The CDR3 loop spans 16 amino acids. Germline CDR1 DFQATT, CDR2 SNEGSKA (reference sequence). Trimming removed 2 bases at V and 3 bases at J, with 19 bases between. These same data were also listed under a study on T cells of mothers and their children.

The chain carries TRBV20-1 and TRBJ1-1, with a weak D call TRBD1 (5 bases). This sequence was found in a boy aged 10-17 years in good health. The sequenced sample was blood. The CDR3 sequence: CSARPHASRGDTEAFF. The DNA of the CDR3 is TGCAGTGCTAGACCACATGCCTCTCGGGGGGACACTGAAGCTTTCTTT.